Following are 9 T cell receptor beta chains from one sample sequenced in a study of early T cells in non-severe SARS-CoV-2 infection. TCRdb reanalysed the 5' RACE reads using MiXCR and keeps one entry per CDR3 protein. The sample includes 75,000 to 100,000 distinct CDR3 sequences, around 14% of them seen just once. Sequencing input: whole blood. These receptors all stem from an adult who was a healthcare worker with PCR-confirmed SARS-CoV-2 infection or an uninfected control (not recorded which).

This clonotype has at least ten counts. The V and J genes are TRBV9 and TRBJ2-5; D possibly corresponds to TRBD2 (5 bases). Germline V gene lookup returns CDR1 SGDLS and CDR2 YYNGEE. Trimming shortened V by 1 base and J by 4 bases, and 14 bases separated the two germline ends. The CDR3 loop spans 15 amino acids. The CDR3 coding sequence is TGTGCCAGCAGCGTACGGGGTGCCCTTCCAGAGACCCAGTACTTC. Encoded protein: CASSVRGALPETQYF.

The CDR3 sequence: CASSLPGDNQPQHF. The CDR3, as DNA: TGCGCCAGCAGCCTGCCCGGGGACAATCAGCCCCAGCATTTT. The chain joins TRBV4-1 to TRBJ1-5; no firm D call. The CDR3 length is 14 residues. The germline CDR1 and CDR2 sequences are MGHRA and YSYEKL. Deletions cut 4 bases from V and 3 bases from J, with 10 bases between.

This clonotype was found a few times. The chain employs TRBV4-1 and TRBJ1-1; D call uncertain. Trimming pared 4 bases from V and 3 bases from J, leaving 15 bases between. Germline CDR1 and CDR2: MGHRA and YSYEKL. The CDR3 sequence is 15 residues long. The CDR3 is CASSLQVAGDTEAFF. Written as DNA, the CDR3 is TGCGCCAGCAGCCTCCAAGTGGCAGGAGACACTGAAGCTTTCTTT.

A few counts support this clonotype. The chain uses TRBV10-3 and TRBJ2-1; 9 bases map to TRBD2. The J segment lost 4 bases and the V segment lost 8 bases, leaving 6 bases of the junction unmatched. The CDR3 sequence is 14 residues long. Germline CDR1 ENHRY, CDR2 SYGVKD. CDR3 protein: CAISVAGAYNEQFF. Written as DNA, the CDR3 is TGTGCCATCTCCGTAGCGGGAGCATACAATGAGCAGTTCTTC.

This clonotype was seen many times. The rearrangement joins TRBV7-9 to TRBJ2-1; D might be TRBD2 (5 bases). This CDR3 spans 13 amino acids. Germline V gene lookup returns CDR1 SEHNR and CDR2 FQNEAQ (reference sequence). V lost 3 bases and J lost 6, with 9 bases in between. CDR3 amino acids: CASSLDRGNEQFF. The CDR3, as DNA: TGTGCCAGCAGCTTGGACCGGGGCAATGAGCAGTTCTTC.

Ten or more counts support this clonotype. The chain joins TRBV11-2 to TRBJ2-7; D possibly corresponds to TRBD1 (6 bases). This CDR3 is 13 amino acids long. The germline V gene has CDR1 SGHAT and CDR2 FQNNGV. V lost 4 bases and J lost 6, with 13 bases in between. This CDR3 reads CASSSHTGIEQYF. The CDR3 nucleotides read TGTGCCAGCAGCTCGCATACAGGGATCGAGCAGTACTTC.

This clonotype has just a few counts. CDR3 residues: CASSETRHSPLHF. The DNA for the CDR3 is TGCGCCAGCAGTGAGACCCGACATTCACCCCTCCACTTT. The chain carries TRBV10-1 and TRBJ1-6, with no clear D. The germline gives CDR1 WNHNN, CDR2 SYGVQD (reference sequence). V lost 2 bases and J 8 bases, leaving 7 bases between the germline ends. This CDR3 spans 13 amino acids.

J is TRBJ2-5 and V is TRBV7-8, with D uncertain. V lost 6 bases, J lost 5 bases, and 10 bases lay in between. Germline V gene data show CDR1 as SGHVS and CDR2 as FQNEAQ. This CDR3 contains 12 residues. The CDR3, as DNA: TGTGCCAGCAGAGTGGGCTCGGAGACCCAGTACTTC. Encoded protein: CASRVGSETQYF. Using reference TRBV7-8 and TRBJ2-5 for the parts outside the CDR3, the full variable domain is GAGVSQSPRYKVAKRGQDVALRCDPISGHVSLFWYQQALGQGPEFLTYFQNEAQLDKSGLPSDRFFAERPEGSVSTLKIQRTQQEDSAVYLCASRVGSETQYFGPGTRLLVL.

This CDR3 is CASSKGQRSTDTQYF. The CDR3 DNA follows: TGTGCCAGCAGCAAAGGACAACGGAGCACAGATACGCAGTATTTT. The chain links TRBV21-1 to TRBJ2-3. TRBV21-1 has pseudogene status. The length of the CDR3 is 15 residues.